These 20 T cell receptor beta chains share one sample of origin, sequenced in a study of monozygotic twins with inflammatory bowel disease. Reprocessing the 5' RACE reads, TCRdb reports a single entry for every CDR3 protein and omits DNA. This sample's table reports some 160,000 distinct CDR3 sequences. Material: blood. The receptors shown here come from a human donor with ulcerative colitis or Crohn's disease, or a healthy co-twin of an affected twin (not recorded which).

The J gene is TRBJ2-5, the V gene TRBV4-3; the D call from TCRdb, TRBD2, cannot be confirmed without DNA. Germline CDR1 and CDR2: LGHNA and YSLEER. This CDR3 is built from 16 residues. CDR3 loop: CASSRRTSALQETQYF.

J is TRBJ2-1 and V is TRBV9; TCRdb outputs TRBD2, but without DNA this stays unchecked. The CDR3 runs to 15 residues. From germline, CDR1 is SGDLS and CDR2 YYNGEE. The CDR3 is CASSVGREGWNEQFF.

CDR3 protein: CASSLGAGNYNSPLHF. The gene calls are TRBV5-1 and TRBJ1-6. Per the germline V gene, CDR1 is SGHRS and CDR2 is YFSETQ. This CDR3 region has 16 residues.

The gene calls are TRBV20-1 and TRBJ2-7; with no DNA, the TCRdb D assignment of TRBD1 cannot be verified. Germline V gene data show CDR1 as DFQATT and CDR2 as SNEGSKA (reference sequence). CDR3 length equals 14 residues. CDR3 sequence: CSASSRDRVYEQYF.

The gene calls are TRBV11-2 and TRBJ2-5; TCRdb names TRBD2, which stays unverified in the absence of DNA. The CDR3 runs to 15 residues. Germline CDR1 is SGHAT and CDR2 is FQNNGV. CDR3 sequence reads: CASSLNDYFQETQYF.

V is TRBV19 and J is TRBJ2-7; with no DNA, the TCRdb D assignment of TRBD1 cannot be verified. Looked up from germline, CDR1 is LNHDA and CDR2 is SQIVND (reference sequence). CDR3 length: 17 amino acids. The CDR3 is CASSVLPADIGTGKQYF. The full variable domain, its missing parts supplied by reference TRBV19 and TRBJ2-7, is DGGITQSPKYLFRKEGQNVTLSCEQNLNHDAMYWYRQDPGQGLRLIYYSQIVNDFQKGDIAEGYSVSREKKESFPLTVTSAQKNPTAFYLCASSVLPADIGTGKQYFGPGTRLTVT.

The chain carries TRBV6-1 and TRBJ1-4; the D call from TCRdb, TRBD1, cannot be confirmed without DNA. The germline V gene encodes CDR1 MNHNS and CDR2 SASEGT. The CDR3 has 15 residues. The CDR3 reads CASSERGRVHEKLFF.

The chain is built from TRBV29-1 and TRBJ2-2. CDR3 length: 12 amino acids. In germline, CDR1 is SQVTM, CDR2 ANQGSEA. This CDR3 reads CSVGRHTGELFF.

The genes are TRBV24-1 and TRBJ2-5; the TCRdb D gene call, TRBD1, has no DNA to confirm it. The CDR3 spans 17 residues. In germline, CDR1 is KGHDR, CDR2 SFDVKD. CDR3 sequence reads: CATSLGQGGWEKETQYF.

The rearrangement uses TRBV20-1 and TRBJ2-3; the D call of TRBD1 rests on TCRdb alone, since no DNA is present to check it. The CDR3 runs to 14 residues. The germline V gene encodes CDR1 DFQATT and CDR2 SNEGSKA (reference sequence). CDR3 amino acids: CSAERGGGTDTQYF.

V and J are TRBV5-6 and TRBJ2-7; the D call of TRBD1 rests on TCRdb alone, since no DNA is present to check it. The germline V gene encodes CDR1 SGHDT and CDR2 YYEEEE. The CDR3 consists of 13 residues. CDR3 loop: CASSLVGDRRLVF.

This chain links TRBV5-1 with TRBJ2-1; the TCRdb D gene call, TRBD2, has no DNA to confirm it. CDR3 size: 15 residues. Germline CDR1 and CDR2: SGHRS and YFSETQ. The CDR3 region is CASSLRLAGDNEQFF. Using reference TRBV5-1 and TRBJ2-1 for the parts outside the CDR3, the full variable domain is KAGVTQTPRYLIKTRGQQVTLSCSPISGHRSVSWYQQTPGQGLQFLFEYFSETQRNKGNFPGRFSGRQFSNSRSEMNVSTLELGDSALYLCASSLRLAGDNEQFFGPGTRLTVL.

The CDR3 loop is CASGDRGTNYGYTF. The V gene is TRBV7-2, the J gene TRBJ1-2; lacking DNA, the TRBD1 call made by TCRdb goes unchecked. Germline V gene lookup returns CDR1 SGHTA and CDR2 FQGNSA. The CDR3 totals 14 residues.

The chain links TRBV6-6 to TRBJ1-2; TCRdb proposes TRBD1, but this gene call is untestable without DNA. Germline V CDR1 and CDR2: MNHNY, SVGAGI (reference sequence). This CDR3 is 13 amino acids long. The CDR3: CASSRGSNYGYTF.

The chain employs TRBV10-3 and TRBJ2-3; the D gene TCRdb calls, TRBD2, cannot be checked with no DNA. The length of the CDR3 is 14 residues. Germline assignment: CDR1 ENHRY and CDR2 SYGVKD. The CDR3 reads CAIKRREGLDTQYF.

This rearrangement joins TRBV7-6 to TRBJ2-6; TCRdb's assignment of TRBD1 cannot be checked, as there is no DNA. The V gene's germline CDR1 is SGHVS and CDR2 FNYEAQ. CDR3 size: 17 residues. The CDR3: CASSLLVGASGANVLTF.

J is TRBJ1-1 and V is TRBV4-1; as DNA is missing, the TRBD1 call by TCRdb cannot be tested. CDR1 and CDR2 from the germline V gene are MGHRA and YSYEKL. This CDR3 is 14 amino acids long. This CDR3 is CASSQPGTGPEAFF.

The V and J genes are TRBV12-3 or TRBV12-4 and TRBJ2-2; absent DNA, TCRdb's TRBD1 call cannot be checked. CDR3 length: 14 residues. The CDR3 sequence: CASRQGARAGELFF.

The chain joins TRBV5-1 to TRBJ1-2; TCRdb returns TRBD1, unconfirmable since there is no DNA. Germline CDR1 is SGHRS and CDR2 is YFSETQ. This CDR3 region has 14 residues. This CDR3 is CASSTGQGTEGYTF.

V and J are TRBV2 and TRBJ2-3; the D call of TRBD2 rests on TCRdb alone, since no DNA is present to check it. The germline V gene encodes CDR1 SNHLY and CDR2 FYNNEI. The CDR3 consists of 14 residues. The CDR3 is CASIWEDSRDTQYF.